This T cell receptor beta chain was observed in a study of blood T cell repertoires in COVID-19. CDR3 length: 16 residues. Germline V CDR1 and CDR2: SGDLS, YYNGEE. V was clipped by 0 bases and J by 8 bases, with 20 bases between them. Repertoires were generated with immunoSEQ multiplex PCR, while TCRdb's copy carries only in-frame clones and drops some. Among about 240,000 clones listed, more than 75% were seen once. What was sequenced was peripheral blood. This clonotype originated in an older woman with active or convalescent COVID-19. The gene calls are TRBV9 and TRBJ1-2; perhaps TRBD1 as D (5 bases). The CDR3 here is CASSVAPGVSLGGYTF. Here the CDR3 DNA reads TGTGCCAGCAGCGTAGCGCCGGGGGTTTCTCTAGGGGGCTACACCTTC. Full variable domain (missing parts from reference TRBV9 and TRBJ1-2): DSGVTQTPKHLITATGQRVTLRCSPRSGDLSVYWYQQSLDQGLQFLIQYYNGEERAKGNILERFSAQQFPDLHSELNLSSLELGDSALYFCASSVAPGVSLGGYTFGSGTRLTVV.